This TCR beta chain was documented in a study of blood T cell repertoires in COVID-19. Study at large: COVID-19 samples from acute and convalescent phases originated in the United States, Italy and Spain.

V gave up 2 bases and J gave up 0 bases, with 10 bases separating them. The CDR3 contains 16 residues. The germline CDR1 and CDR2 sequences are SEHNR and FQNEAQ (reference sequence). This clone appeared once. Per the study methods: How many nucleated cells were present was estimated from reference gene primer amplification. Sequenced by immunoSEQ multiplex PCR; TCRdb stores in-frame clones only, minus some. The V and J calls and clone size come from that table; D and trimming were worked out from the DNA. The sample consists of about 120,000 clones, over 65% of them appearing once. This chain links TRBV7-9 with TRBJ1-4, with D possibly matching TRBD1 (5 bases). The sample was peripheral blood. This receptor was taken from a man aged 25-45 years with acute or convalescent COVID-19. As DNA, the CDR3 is TGTGCCAGCAGCTTACCGACAGCTGCAACTAATGAAAAACTGTTTTTT. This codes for CASSLPTAATNEKLFF.